One and the same sample provided the 28 T cell receptor beta chains below, sequenced in a study of OX40 agonist ivuxolimab in advanced cancers. The library was produced with the immunoSEQ multiplex PCR assay. The table comes from immuneACCESS by way of TCRdb, which keeps in-frame sequences with V and J called. Part of the clones is missing from these tables; in studies checked, under half for an unresolved V gene and the rest for unknown reasons. Here the sample has tens of thousands of clones; approximately 90% occur a single time. 22% of the sample comes from the top ten. This specimen was CD4+ or CD8+ T cells sorted from blood, taken in a trial of the OX40 agonist ivuxolimab. The receptors originated from an adult with an advanced solid tumor such as melanoma, head and neck, liver or kidney cancer.

J is TRBJ2-1 and V is TRBV5-6; 12 nucleotides match TRBD2. This CDR3 comprises 16 residues. V trimming: 3 bases; J trimming: 8 bases; junction bases outside the gene matches: 9. Germline loops: CDR1 SGHDT, CDR2 YYEEEE. CDR3 protein: CASSSGAPSGRDEQFF. The DNA of the CDR3 is TGTGCCAGCAGCTCAGGAGCCCCTAGCGGGAGGGATGAGCAGTTCTTC.

J is TRBJ2-7 and V is TRBV30; D is ambiguous. Germline values: CDR1 GTSNPN, CDR2 SVGIG (reference sequence). The CDR3 totals 14 residues. With 6 bases removed from V and 0 bases from J, the gap between germline ends came to 15 bases. The CDR3 is CACIDLVSSYEQYF. CDR3 in DNA: TGTGCCTGCATAGACTTGGTTAGCTCCTACGAGCAGTACTTC.

The rearrangement links TRBV13 to TRBJ2-7, with 9 bases aligning to TRBD1. This CDR3 has 16 amino acids. The V gene end was trimmed by 5 bases and the J gene end by 4 bases; junction bases not matched to a gene: 12. The germline V gene has CDR1 PRHDT and CDR2 FYEKMQ (reference sequence). CDR3 coding DNA: TGTGCCAGCAGCGACGAAACCGGACAGGGGAAATACGAGCAGTACTTC. Amino acids: CASSDETGQGKYEQYF.

CDR3 bases: TGTGCCAGCAGCGCCGGTCTAGCCTACGAGCAGTACTTC. This gives the protein CASSAGLAYEQYF. The J gene is TRBJ2-7, the V gene TRBV7-6, with D unclear. V gave up 5 bases and J gave up 2 bases, with 10 bases separating them. The V gene's germline CDR1 is SGHVS and CDR2 FNYEAQ. The CDR3 contains 13 residues. Using reference TRBV7-6 and TRBJ2-7 for the parts outside the CDR3, the full variable domain is GAGVSQSPRYKVTKRGQDVALRCDPISGHVSLYWYRQALGQGPEFLTYFNYEAQQDKSGLPNDRFSAERPEGSISTLTIQRTEQRDSAMYRCASSAGLAYEQYFGPGTRLTVT.

The chain couples TRBV7-2 to TRBJ2-7; maybe TRBD2 (7 bases). V lost 5 bases and J 2 bases, leaving 13 bases between the germline ends. Germline lookup yields CDR1 SGHTA and CDR2 FQGNSA. The length of the CDR3 is 14 residues. CDR3 DNA sequence: TGTGCCAGCAGCGTTAGGGGGAGGGCCTACGAGCAGTACTTC. Translation gives CASSVRGRAYEQYF.

The chain is built from TRBV9 and TRBJ1-4; possibly TRBD1 for D (5 bases). The CDR3 is made up of 11 amino acids. Germline loops: CDR1 SGDLS, CDR2 YYNGEE. CDR3 coding DNA: TGTGCGACTCCGGGGGGTGAAAAACTGTTTTTT. Translated, it gives CATPGGEKLFF.

V usage is TRBV25-1 and J usage is TRBJ1-6, with D hard to call. The CDR3 has 15 amino acids. Between the trimmed V and J ends, which lost 3 bases and 2 bases, there was a span of 8 bases. Germline values: CDR1 MGHDK, CDR2 SYGVNS. The CDR3 loop reads CASSEGQPYNSPLHF. The CDR3 nucleotides are TGTGCCAGCAGTGAGGGTCAGCCCTATAATTCACCCCTCCACTTT.

This chain links TRBV5-1 with TRBJ2-3, with D perhaps TRBD2 (6 bases). The CDR3 totals 17 residues. Trimming removed 4 bases from V and 2 bases from J, with 20 bases in between. The V gene's germline CDR1 is SGHRS and CDR2 YFSETQ. The CDR3 sequence: CASSPPGLIDFTDTQYF. The CDR3 DNA reads TGCGCCAGCAGCCCCCCGGGACTCATAGACTTCACAGATACGCAGTATTTT. Full variable domain (rest looked up from reference TRBV5-1 and TRBJ2-3): KAGVTQTPRYLIKTRGQQVTLSCSPISGHRSVSWYQQTPGQGLQFLFEYFSETQRNKGNFPGRFSGRQFSNSRSEMNVSTLELGDSALYLCASSPPGLIDFTDTQYFGPGTRLTVL.

This chain uses TRBV12-5 with TRBJ2-7, with D tentatively TRBD2 (6 bases). V lost 2 bases to trimming and J lost 2 bases, with 13 bases between them. The germline V gene has CDR1 LGHNT and CDR2 FRNRAP. The CDR3 covers 15 residues. The CDR3 loop is CASGLSGGIPYEQYF. Written as DNA, the CDR3 is TGTGCTAGTGGTTTGAGTGGCGGGATCCCCTACGAGCAGTACTTC. Filled out from reference TRBV12-5 and TRBJ2-7, the complete variable domain reads DARVTQTPRHKVTEMGQEVTMRCQPILGHNTVFWYRQTMMQGLELLAYFRNRAPLDDSGMPKDRFSAEMPDATLATLKIQPSEPRDSAVYFCASGLSGGIPYEQYFGPGTRLTVT.

The rearrangement links TRBV27 to TRBJ2-7; D not resolved. Germline-derived CDR1 and CDR2 are MNHEY and SMNVEV (reference sequence). CDR3 length: 14 residues. The V and J ends lost 1 base and 1 base respectively, with 8 bases between them. CDR3 in DNA: TGTGCCAGCAGTTTATTCGGACCGTCCTACGAGCAGTACTTC. Encoded protein: CASSLFGPSYEQYF.

Only one count was recorded for this clone. J is TRBJ2-3 and V is TRBV27; no clear D. The V end was cut by 9 bases, the J end by 0 bases, with 10 bases between. Germline V lookup: CDR1 MNHEY, CDR2 SMNVEV (reference sequence). This CDR3 region has 13 residues. In DNA, the CDR3 is TGTGCCAGTGGGGTCACTAGCACAGATACGCAGTATTTT. Its translation is CASGVTSTDTQYF.

This sequence joins TRBV29-1 and TRBJ2-3, with D uncertain. Germline values: CDR1 SQVTM, CDR2 ANQGSEA. The CDR3 loop spans 10 amino acids. The CDR3 is CALLKDTQYF. CDR3 coding DNA: TGCGCGTTGCTAAAGGATACGCAGTATTTT.

Comment on this clone: One end of the junction fails to match germline, which may point to a read error. The V and J genes are TRBV7-7 and TRBJ2-1; 7 bases are a match to TRBD1. This CDR3 has 13 residues. Per germline, CDR1 SSHAT and CDR2 FNYEAQ (reference sequence). The CDR3 bases are TGTGCTAGCAGCTCAGGGGGCTACAATGAGCAGTTCTTC. Amino acids: CASSSGGYNEQFF.

The V gene is TRBV19, the J gene TRBJ1-2; D is possibly TRBD1 (5 bases). Trimming took off 0 bases at V and 4 bases at J, with 9 bases between the two ends. The length of the CDR3 is 14 residues. Germline V gives CDR1 LNHDA, CDR2 SQIVND (reference sequence). CDR3 sequence: CASSIEVGGYGYTF. The CDR3 nucleotides are TGTGCCAGTAGTATAGAGGTCGGGGGCTATGGCTACACCTTC.

The chain couples TRBV19 to TRBJ2-7; 8 bases line up with TRBD2. The CDR3 covers 14 residues. In germline, CDR1 is LNHDA, CDR2 SQIVND (reference sequence). The junction had 5 bases not matched to a gene; V was cut back by 3 bases and J by 4 bases. The CDR3 nucleotides are TGTGCCAGTAGTATGGCGGTAGCGGGATACGAGCAGTACTTC. This encodes CASSMAVAGYEQYF.

The chain recombines TRBV19 with TRBJ2-1; 10 bases fit TRBD1. V dropped 3 bases and J dropped 8; count of bases not matched to a gene: 7. Germline-derived CDR1 and CDR2 are LNHDA and SQIVND (reference sequence). The CDR3 spans 15 residues. The CDR3 spells CASSMIGTGADEQFF. The CDR3 DNA reads as TGTGCCAGTAGTATGATAGGGACAGGGGCCGATGAGCAGTTCTTC.

Written as DNA, the CDR3 is TGCAGCGTCTCCCCGGGCAGAACCTACGAGCAGTACTTC. As protein: CSVSPGRTYEQYF. The chain uses TRBV29-1 and TRBJ2-7, with D hard to call. The CDR3 totals 13 residues. The germline V gene has CDR1 SQVTM and CDR2 ANQGSEA. V was pared by 6 bases and J by 2 bases, with 14 bases between.

Concerning this clone: One junction end does not reproduce the germline sequence, and a read error may be involved. This rearrangement joins TRBV7-7 to TRBJ2-7; 9 bases match TRBD1. Germline V gene sequence: CDR1 SSHAT, CDR2 FNYEAQ (reference sequence). The CDR3 extends over 13 amino acids. Written as DNA, the CDR3 is TGTGCTAGCAGCCGGGGACAGGGATTGGAGCAGTACTTC. As protein: CASSRGQGLEQYF.

The chain employs TRBV27 and TRBJ2-3; D gene unclear. This CDR3 comprises 15 residues. Germline CDR1 is MNHEY and CDR2 is SMNVEV (reference sequence). Between the trimmed V and J ends, which lost 7 bases and 2 bases, there was a span of 16 bases. The CDR3, as DNA: TGTGCCAGCACCCAACGATGGACGGACACAGATACGCAGTATTTT. This translates into CASTQRWTDTDTQYF.

This chain links TRBV5-1 with TRBJ2-1; D perhaps matches TRBD1 (5 bases). V lost 1 base and J lost 9, with 17 bases in between. The germline gives CDR1 SGHRS, CDR2 YFSETQ. The CDR3 contains 15 residues. The DNA of the CDR3 is TGCGCCAGCAGCTTGAGTTCCGGACACCGAGGTGAGCAGTTCTTC. It codes for CASSLSSGHRGEQFF.

The V gene is TRBV4-2, the J gene TRBJ1-3; D remains ambiguous. Looked up from germline, CDR1 is LGHNA and CDR2 is YNFKEQ. V lost 6 bases to trimming and J lost 3 bases, with 15 bases between them. The CDR3 consists of 15 residues. In nucleotides, the CDR3 is TGTGCCAGCAGGGATATAGGGTCTTATGGAAACACCATATATTTT. Its protein product is CASRDIGSYGNTIYF.

This chain links TRBV18 with TRBJ2-5; D might be TRBD1 or TRBD2, each matching 5 bases. The CDR3 has 17 amino acids. The V gene's germline CDR1 is KGHSH and CDR2 LQKENI. Trimming took off 3 bases at V and 2 bases at J, with 19 bases between the two ends. CDR3 in DNA: TGTGCCAGCTCACCGCCAACCCCGGGGACGGATCAAGAGACCCAGTACTTC. Residues: CASSPPTPGTDQETQYF.

This sequence joins TRBV15 and TRBJ1-5; D remains ambiguous. From germline, CDR1 is LNHNV and CDR2 YYDKDF (reference sequence). The V end lost 0 bases, the J end lost 3 bases, and 3 bases lay between the germline ends. CDR3 length equals 13 residues. Here the CDR3 DNA reads TGTGCCACCAGCAGAGATAACAATCAGCCCCAGCATTTT. Its protein is CATSRDNNQPQHF.

This clone was seen only once. V is TRBV11-3 and J is TRBJ2-1; D might be TRBD2 (5 bases). Germline V lookup: CDR1 SGHNT, CDR2 YENEEA. V was clipped by 5 bases and J by 6 bases, with 11 bases between them. The CDR3 loop spans 13 amino acids. The CDR3 sequence is CASSPAGLNEQFF. The CDR3 DNA follows: TGTGCCAGCAGCCCCGCCGGACTCAATGAGCAGTTCTTC. The complete variable domain, with remaining parts taken from reference TRBV11-3 and TRBJ2-1, reads EAGVVQSPRYKIIEKKQPVAFWCNPISGHNTLYWYLQNLGQGPELLIRYENEEAVDDSQLPKDRFSAERLKGVDSTLKIQPAELGDSAVYLCASSPAGLNEQFFGPGTRLTVL.

V is TRBV10-3 and J is TRBJ1-4; D is ambiguous. The CDR3 runs 14 residues. Trimming left V 2 bases short and J 0 bases short, with 4 bases between. Germline-derived CDR1 and CDR2 are ENHRY and SYGVKD. The CDR3 sequence: CAISETTTNEKLFF. The CDR3 DNA sequence: TGTGCCATCAGTGAGACGACAACTAATGAAAAACTGTTTTTT.

V and J are TRBV6-5 and TRBJ2-2; no reliable D call. This CDR3 contains 12 residues. V lost 6 bases to trimming and J lost 6 bases, with 8 bases between them. CDR1 MNHEY and CDR2 SVGAGI come from the germline V gene. CDR3 nucleotide sequence: TGTGCCAGCAGCCCAGGAGCCGGGGAGCTGTTTTTT. Its translation is CASSPGAGELFF.

The chain couples TRBV7-8 to TRBJ2-2; tentatively, D is TRBD1 (5 bases). The V gene lost 1 base and the J gene lost 4 bases, with 7 bases spanning the gap. Germline CDR1 reads SGHVS; CDR2 reads FQNEAQ. The CDR3 is 14 residues long. DNA of the CDR3: TGTGCCAGCAGCTTAGGACAGCTCACCGGGGAGCTGTTTTTT. Amino acids: CASSLGQLTGELFF.

This chain connects TRBV7-6 to TRBJ1-1, with D maybe TRBD1 (5 bases). Germline V gene sequence: CDR1 SGHVS, CDR2 FNYEAQ. The CDR3 is 14 residues long. V was shortened by 3 bases and J by 0 bases, with 8 bases between the two germline ends. CDR3 protein: CASSLGGLNTEAFF. The CDR3 DNA sequence: TGTGCCAGCAGCTTGGGGGGACTGAACACTGAAGCTTTCTTT.